This T cell receptor (beta chain) derives from a study of T-cell reconstitution after alpha-beta-depleted transplantation in children. Preparation of the TCRbeta library was carried out with unique molecular identifiers. One entry per CDR3 protein results from TCRdb running MiXCR on the PCR reads. The table includes 230,000 or so distinct CDR3 sequences, around 8.9% detected once. Ten or more counts support this clonotype. V shed 5 bases and J 8 bases; nucleotides not matched to a gene: 15. Germline V gene lookup returns CDR1 SGHRS and CDR2 YFSETQ. The CDR3 consists of 15 residues. The receptor was derived from a human donor who donated a stem cell graft to a child with SCID. The genes are TRBV5-1 and TRBJ1-2, with 7 bases aligning to TRBD1. This material consisted of PBMCs from the stem cell graft donor, taken from the stem cell graft. CDR3 in amino acids: CASSYGQAGSGGYTF. The DNA of the CDR3 is TGCGCCAGCAGTTATGGACAGGCGGGGTCCGGCGGCTACACCTTC. Full variable domain (remainder filled in from reference TRBV5-1 and TRBJ1-2): KAGVTQTPRYLIKTRGQQVTLSCSPISGHRSVSWYQQTPGQGLQFLFEYFSETQRNKGNFPGRFSGRQFSNSRSEMNVSTLELGDSALYLCASSYGQAGSGGYTFGSGTRLTVV.